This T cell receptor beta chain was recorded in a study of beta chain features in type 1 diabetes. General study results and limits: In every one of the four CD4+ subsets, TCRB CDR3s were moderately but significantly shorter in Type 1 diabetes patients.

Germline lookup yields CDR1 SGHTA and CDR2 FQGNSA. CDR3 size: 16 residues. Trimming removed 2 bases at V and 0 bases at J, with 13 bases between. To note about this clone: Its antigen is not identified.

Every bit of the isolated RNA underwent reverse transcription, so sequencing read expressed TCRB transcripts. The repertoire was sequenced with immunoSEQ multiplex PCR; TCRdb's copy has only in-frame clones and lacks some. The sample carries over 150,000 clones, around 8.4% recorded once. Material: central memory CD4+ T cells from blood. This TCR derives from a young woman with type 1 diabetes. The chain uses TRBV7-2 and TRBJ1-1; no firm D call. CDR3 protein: CASSLTGSQMNTEAFF. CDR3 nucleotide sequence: TGTGCCAGCAGCTTAACGGGATCCCAGATGAACACTGAAGCTTTCTTT.